This T cell receptor beta chain was captured in a study of T cells in Graves' hyperthyroidism and ophthalmopathy. The CDR3 has 15 residues. The germline gives CDR1 MGHDK, CDR2 SYGVNS. Trimming removed 4 bases from V and 7 bases from J; junction bases left unmatched: 8. At first hyperthyroidism diagnosis, before any ophthalmopathy symptoms, the blood sample was collected. There were TCR beta CDR3 regions amplified from RNA transcripts. A first-round RT-PCR of the TCR CDR3 used the HTBI primer set. In TCRdb, the multiplex PCR reads were re-called with MiXCR into one record per CDR3 protein. The sample comprises approximately 600,000 distinct CDR3 sequences, over 11% of which are singletons, and around 5.4% rests with the top ten.

V gene TRBV25-1 combines with J gene TRBJ2-1; 9 bases are shared with TRBD2. The sequenced sample was blood. The sequence was collected from a woman younger than 45 with Graves' hyperthyroidism that later progressed to Graves' ophthalmopathy. The CDR3 bases are TGTGCCAGCAGTGTAGGGGCTAGCGGGATAAATGAGCAGTTCTTC. Translation gives CASSVGASGINEQFF.